This is a list of T cell receptor beta chains from one sample in a study of lung T cells in sarcoidosis with Löfgren's syndrome. Via MiXCR, TCRdb re-called the reads, giving one row per CDR3 protein. This table has approximately 1,000 distinct CDR3 sequences, 25% to 30% appearing once. The sequenced sample consisted of CD4+ T cells from PBMCs. These receptors originate from a human donor with sarcoidosis (Löfgren's syndrome or another form), or a control subject (not recorded which). Each CDR3 is given with its conserved first and last residue. A D gene is named only where the DNA matches it firmly. Not all rows give a size; the values are once, few, many and, for expanded clones, a class.

size	J	V	D	CDR3	DNA
large	TRBJ1-1	TRBV18	TRBD1	CASSPVRGGAEAFF	TGTGCCAGCTCACCGGTAAGAGGGGGCGCTGAAGCTTTCTTT
medium-sized	TRBJ2-1	TRBV11-1	.	CASSLGLNPPQFF	TGTGCCAGCAGCTTAGGGCTCAACCCCCCCCAGTTCTTC
medium-sized	TRBJ1-2	TRBV5-1	TRBD1	CASSPQTGRGYGYTF	TGCGCCAGCAGCCCCCAGACAGGGAGGGGCTATGGCTACACCTTC
medium-sized	TRBJ2-1	TRBV7-3	.	CASSPVGSYNEQFF	TGTGCCAGCAGCCCCGTGGGGAGTTACAATGAGCAGTTCTTC
medium-sized	TRBJ2-5	TRBV18	.	CASSPERSRETQYF	TGTGCCAGCTCCCCTGAACGGTCCCGGGAGACCCAGTACTTC
large	TRBJ1-1	TRBV18	.	CASSPSGGRLNTEAFF	TGTGCCAGCTCACCATCGGGGGGCCGATTGAACACTGAAGCTTTCTTT
large	TRBJ2-7	TRBV20-1	TRBD1	CRTGPRAYEQYF	TGCAGGACAGGGCCGAGGGCCTACGAGCAGTACTTC
medium-sized	TRBJ1-6	TRBV6-1	.	CASSEDSGATNSPLHF	TGTGCCAGCAGTGAGGACTCGGGGGCGACGAATTCACCCCTCCACTTT
.	TRBJ1-3	TRBV7-2	.	CASSFGSSENTIYF	TGTGCCAGCAGCTTTGGTTCCTCTGAAAACACCATATATTTT
.	TRBJ2-5	TRBV20-1	.	CGARLQEEREAQYF	TGCGGTGCAAGACTCCAGGAAGAGAGAGAGGCCCAGTACTTC
hyperexpanded	TRBJ1-4	TRBV28	TRBD1	CASSRTGPKAKLFF	TGTGCCAGCAGCAGGACAGGCCCAAAAGCAAAACTGTTTTTT
medium-sized	TRBJ2-3	TRBV28	.	CASSPDRFTDTQYF	TGTGCCAGCAGTCCTGACAGATTCACAGATACGCAGTATTTT
large	TRBJ2-3	TRBV20-1	.	CSASTVAGTQYF	TGCAGTGCTAGTACGGTCGCCGGTACGCAGTATTTT
medium-sized	TRBJ1-1	TRBV13	.	CASSLEGRRGTEAFF	TGTGCCAGCAGCTTAGAAGGCCGTAGGGGCACTGAAGCTTTCTTT
medium-sized	TRBJ1-6	TRBV20-1	.	CSAGGLSYNSPLHF	TGCAGTGCCGGCGGTTTATCCTATAATTCACCCCTCCACTTT
medium-sized	TRBJ2-1	TRBV20-1	.	CSARRANSYNEQFF	TGCAGTGCTAGAAGGGCTAACTCCTACAATGAGCAGTTCTTC
medium-sized	TRBJ2-2	TRBV12-3/TRBV12-4	TRBD2	CASSPRGGGNTGELFF	TGTGCCAGCAGTCCCCGGGGCGGGGGGAACACCGGGGAGCTGTTTTTT
large	TRBJ1-5	TRBV2	.	CASSDTQGNQPQHF	TGTGCCAGCAGTGACACCCAGGGCAATCAGCCCCAGCATTTT
medium-sized	TRBJ1-3	TRBV7-9	TRBD1	CASSPLKRDSRAGNTIYF	TGTGCCAGCAGTCCCCTGAAACGGGACAGTCGGGCTGGAAACACCATATATTTT
medium-sized	TRBJ2-3	TRBV20-1	.	CSARDLERSGTDTQYF	TGCAGTGCTAGAGATCTAGAGCGGTCAGGCACAGATACGCAGTATTTT
.	TRBJ1-3	TRBV28	.	CAGRLGQVHTIYF	TGTGCCGGCAGGCTCGGGCAGGTCCACACCATATATTTT
large	TRBJ1-5	TRBV4-2	.	CASSQEVSAPQHF	TGTGCCAGCAGCCAAGAAGTCTCTGCGCCCCAGCATTTT
medium-sized	TRBJ2-3	TRBV12-3/TRBV12-4	.	CASRGGFNTDTQYF	TGTGCCAGCAGAGGGGGATTTAACACAGATACGCAGTATTTT
.	TRBJ2-5	TRBV5-4	TRBD1	CASGRRDREDTQYF	TGTGCCAGCGGCCGACGGGACAGGGAAGATACCCAGTACTTC
large	TRBJ1-1	TRBV28	TRBD1	CASGGNQNTEAFF	TGTGCCTCAGGGGGCAACCAGAACACTGAAGCTTTCTTT
medium-sized	TRBJ1-3	TRBV28	TRBD1	CASRPRQGPASGNTIYF	TGTGCCAGCAGACCAAGACAGGGGCCTGCCTCTGGAAACACCATATATTTT
large	TRBJ1-4	TRBV2	TRBD1	CASRSDRANEKLFF	TGTGCCAGCCGATCAGACAGGGCTAATGAAAAACTGTTTTTT
.	TRBJ2-5	TRBV4-2	TRBD2	CASSQKGLAGGRGTQYF	TGTGCCAGCAGCCAAAAAGGATTAGCGGGGGGCCGAGGGACCCAGTACTTT
medium-sized	TRBJ2-5	TRBV28	TRBD1	CASTTRGQATQETQYF	TGTGCCAGCACCACTCGGGGACAGGCGACACAAGAGACCCAGTACTTC
large	TRBJ2-5	TRBV4-1	.	CASSSHPSGSEETQYF	TGCGCCAGCAGCTCCCACCCGTCCGGGTCAGAAGAGACCCAGTACTTC
medium-sized	TRBJ2-5	TRBV18	TRBD1	CASSPPDRGEETQYF	TGTGCCAGCTCACCACCGGACAGGGGTGAGGAGACCCAGTACTTC
.	TRBJ2-5	TRBV7-3	.	CASSSTSQDTQYF	TGTGCCAGCAGCTCAACCAGTCAAGATACCCAGTACTTC
large	TRBJ2-3	TRBV4-1	.	CASSHRVSTDTQYF	TGCGCCAGCAGCCACCGGGTTAGCACAGATACACAGTATTTT
large	TRBJ2-3	TRBV24-1	.	CATSDPGRTDTQYF	TGTGCCACCAGTGATCCCGGGCGCACAGATACGCAGTATTTT
many	TRBJ2-7	TRBV18	.	CASSPRPDTRLGEQYF	TGTGCCAGCTCACCACGTCCGGACACTAGACTAGGGGAGCAGTACTTC
medium-sized	TRBJ1-1	TRBV29-1	.	CSVDAQSNTEAFF	TGCAGCGTTGATGCGCAGTCGAACACTGAAGCTTTCTTT
.	TRBJ2-1	TRBV29-1	TRBD2	CSAGGYNEQFF	TGCTCCGCGGGGGGATACAATGAGCAGTTCTTC
.	TRBJ2-1	TRBV2	.	CASSEERLDEQLF	TGTGCCAGCAGTGAAGAACGATTGGATGAACAGCTCTTC
many	TRBJ2-3	TRBV24-1	.	CATSGQLDTQYF	TGTGCCACTTCCGGACAGTTAGATACGCAGTATTTT
.	TRBJ2-3	TRBV12-3/TRBV12-4	.	CASGRWRGIGTDTQYF	TGTGCCAGCGGACGGTGGAGGGGAATAGGGACAGATACGCAGTATTTC
large	TRBJ2-3	TRBV20-1	.	CSASRGRLTDTQYF	TGCAGTGCTAGCCGGGGCCGCCTCACAGATACGCAGTATTTT
.	TRBJ2-7	TRBV7-3	.	CASSLIHGFGEQYF	TGTGCCAGCAGCTTAATTCACGGGTTTGGCGAGCAGTACTTC
large	TRBJ2-1	TRBV28	.	CASSILGNEQFF	TGTGCCAGCAGTATCCTAGGAAATGAGCAGTTCTTC
medium-sized	TRBJ1-2	TRBV12-3/TRBV12-4	.	CASSFRPYGYTF	TGTGCCAGCAGTTTCCGGCCGTATGGCTACACCTTC
medium-sized	TRBJ1-5	TRBV12-3/TRBV12-4	TRBD1	CASRKTGSQPQHF	TGTGCCAGCAGGAAGACAGGGTCTCAGCCCCAGCATTTT
medium-sized	TRBJ2-1	TRBV15	.	CATSSRWAEQFF	TGTGCCACCAGCAGTAGATGGGCTGAGCAGTTCTTC
medium-sized	TRBJ2-5	TRBV7-8	.	CASSVTPSGTQYF	TGTGCCAGCAGCGTAACACCATCCGGGACCCAGTACTTC
medium-sized	TRBJ2-3	TRBV12-3/TRBV12-4	.	CASRRWRGTGTDTQYF	TGTGCCAGCAGACGGTGGAGGGGAACAGGGACAGATACGCAGTATTTT
large	TRBJ1-5	TRBV10-3	.	CAISEDNQPQHF	TGTGCCATCAGTGAGGATAATCAGCCCCAGCATTTT
.	TRBJ2-1	TRBV20-1	.	CSAGGNRESYNEQFF	TGTAGTGCTGGAGGAAACAGGGAATCCTACAATGAGCAGTTCTTC
.	TRBJ2-7	TRBV9	.	CASSVDKIPYVQYF	TGTGCCAGCAGCGTAGATAAGATTCCTTACGTGCAGTACTTC
large	TRBJ2-1	TRBV4-1	.	CASSQFSGSYNEQFF	TGCGCCAGCAGCCAATTTAGTGGTTCCTACAATGAGCAGTTCTTC
medium-sized	TRBJ1-2	TRBV5-1	.	CASSLQKGDVDGYTF	TGCGCCAGCAGCTTGCAGAAGGGGGATGTAGATGGCTACACCTTC
.	TRBJ2-1	TRBV18	.	CASSPPSSSSSYNERSF	TGTGCCAGCTCGCCACCGAGTAGTTCAAGCTCCTACAATGAGCGGTCCTTC